The subject of this entry is one TCR beta chain. Prior autoimmune disease or systemic immunosuppression barred patients. The sample comes from a study of OX40 agonist ivuxolimab in advanced cancers. About the research overall: Participants averaged approximately 65 years of age (range about 23 to 90) and were 75% to 90% male. Partial responses were achieved by three patients, one with hepatocellular carcinoma and two with cutaneous melanoma.

V lost 2 bases and J lost 3, with 11 bases in between. CDR3 length equals 14 residues. Germline lookup yields CDR1 SNHLY and CDR2 FYNNEI. Profiling relied on immunoSEQ multiplex PCR, and the TCRdb table lists in-frame clones only, not all of them. In the table there are approximately 11,000 clones, about 86% of which are singletons. The chain is built from TRBV2 and TRBJ2-7, with D perhaps assigned TRBD1 or TRBD2 (6 bases each). This clonotype originated in an adult with an advanced solid tumor such as melanoma, head and neck, liver or kidney cancer. The sample here was CD4+ or CD8+ T cells sorted from blood, taken in a trial of the OX40 agonist ivuxolimab. CDR3 nucleotide sequence: TGTGCCAGCAGTGAAAGGGGGGATTACTACGAGCAGTACTTC. It yields the protein CASSERGDYYEQYF.